This is a list of T cell receptor beta chains from one sample in a study of regulatory T cells in long-lasting Graves disease. TCRdb ran MiXCR on the multiplex PCR reads and lists one entry per CDR3 protein. The repertoire consists of around 250,000 distinct CDR3 sequences, with 20% to 25% occurring once and the leading ten covering approximately 15%. The specimen was peripheral blood mononuclear cells (PBMCs), collected at new diagnosis, from a patient treated with antithyroid drugs. These receptor sequences come from a female donor with Graves disease. CDR3s include the opening cysteine and the closing phenylalanine or tryptophan. Each record gives: clone size, V gene, J gene, D gene, CDR3 DNA, CDR3 protein. D genes are given only for firm matches. A row's size may be missing; if present it is once, few, many or a size class.

-	TRBV9	TRBJ2-2	-	TGTGCCAGCAGCGTAGAGGGTTCGAACACCGGGGAGCTGTTTTTT	CASSVEGSNTGELFF
-	TRBV28	TRBJ2-7	-	TGTGCCAGCAGCATACAGGATTACGAGCAGTACTTC	CASSIQDYEQYF
-	TRBV2	TRBJ1-5	-	TGTGCCAGCAGTGATGGGGACGCCAACAATCAGCCCCAGCATTTT	CASSDGDANNQPQHF
few	TRBV5-6	TRBJ1-4	TRBD1	TGTGCCAGCAGCTGGACAGGGGGCGACCCTAATGAAAAACTGTTTTTT	CASSWTGGDPNEKLFF
many	TRBV7-8	TRBJ1-5	-	TGTGCCAGCAGGGCAGGGATTAGCAATCAGCCCCAGCATTTT	CASRAGISNQPQHF
many	TRBV11-2	TRBJ1-4	-	TGTGCCAGCAGCTTAGATTGGGCCAGTAATGAAAAACTGTTTTTT	CASSLDWASNEKLFF
many	TRBV6-1	TRBJ1-1	-	TGTGCCAGCAGTGAATTTCAGGCAGTTGAAGCTTTCTTT	CASSEFQAVEAFF
many	TRBV27	TRBJ1-3	TRBD1	TGTGCCAGCAGAAAGCAGGGGGCTGGAAACACCATATATTTT	CASRKQGAGNTIYF
many	TRBV28	TRBJ1-5	-	TGTGCCAGCAAACCTCAGGGCAATCAGCCCCAGCATTTT	CASKPQGNQPQHF
many	TRBV7-2	TRBJ1-6	-	TGTGCCAGCAGCCTACAGTTTCCTCATTCACCCCTCCACTTT	CASSLQFPHSPLHF
many	TRBV15	TRBJ2-1	-	TGTGCCACCAGCCGCAGGGTCCAGGCCTACAATGAGCAGTTCTTC	CATSRRVQAYNEQFF
-	TRBV6-1	TRBJ1-2	TRBD1	TGTGCCAGCAGTGAACTAAGACAGGGTGGCTACACCTTC	CASSELRQGGYTF
few	TRBV29-1	TRBJ1-3	-	TGCAGCGTTGAAACGGGGACGTCTGGAAACACCATATATTTT	CSVETGTSGNTIYF
many	TRBV29-1	TRBJ2-1	TRBD2	TGCAGCGTTGTAAGCGGGGGGGCTTACAATGAGCAGTTCTTC	CSVVSGGAYNEQFF
many	TRBV20-1	TRBJ2-2	-	TGCAGTGCTAGATCTTCGACAGGTTCTACCGGGGAGCTGTTTTTT	CSARSSTGSTGELFF
many	TRBV20-1	TRBJ2-3	-	TGCAGTGCCAACGATGGAAGCGGAAGCACAGATACGCAGTATTTT	CSANDGSGSTDTQYF
many	TRBV6-2/TRBV6-3	TRBJ1-5	-	TGTGCCAGCAGTTACGTGGGACGAGATCAGCCCCAGCATTTT	CASSYVGRDQPQHF
few	TRBV12-3/TRBV12-4	TRBJ1-2	-	TGTGCCAGCAGTACATCACACAGGGTTGGCTACACCTTC	CASSTSHRVGYTF
many	TRBV2	TRBJ1-4	-	TGTGCCAGCAGCGACGAGCTTAATGAAAAACTGTTTTTT	CASSDELNEKLFF
many	TRBV20-1	TRBJ1-2	TRBD1	TGCAGTGCGGACAGGGATAAGGGTGGCTACACCTTC	CSADRDKGGYTF
many	TRBV6-2/TRBV6-3	TRBJ2-3	-	TGTGCCACCACCCCCCGCCCAGGTGGTAGCGACACAGATACGCAGTATTTT	CATTPRPGGSDTDTQYF
many	TRBV6-2/TRBV6-3	TRBJ1-2	-	TGTGCCAGCAGTGACACAGGGAATTATGGCTACACCTTC	CASSDTGNYGYTF
-	TRBV19	TRBJ1-5	-	TGTGCCAGTTACGAGGGCTCCAATCAGCCCCAGCATTTT	CASYEGSNQPQHF
-	TRBV7-2	TRBJ2-3	-	TGTGCCAGCAGGTCCGCGACAGGGAGGGGGCCAGATACGCAGTATTTT	CASRSATGRGPDTQYF
many	TRBV2	TRBJ1-1	-	TGTGCCAGCAGTTTTACCGAAAGAGCTTTCTTT	CASSFTERAFF
once	TRBV7-2	TRBJ2-3	TRBD2	TGTGCCAGCAGTTTACGGGGGAGGGCTTCTTTCCGCACAGATACGCAGTATTTT	CASSLRGRASFRTDTQYF
-	TRBV29-1	TRBJ1-5	-	TGCAGCGCCGGGGGGACCAATCAGCCCCAGCATTTT	CSAGGTNQPQHF
-	TRBV5-1	TRBJ1-4	-	TGCGCCAGCAGCAGCCGGGCCATTAATGAAAAACTGTTTTTT	CASSSRAINEKLFF